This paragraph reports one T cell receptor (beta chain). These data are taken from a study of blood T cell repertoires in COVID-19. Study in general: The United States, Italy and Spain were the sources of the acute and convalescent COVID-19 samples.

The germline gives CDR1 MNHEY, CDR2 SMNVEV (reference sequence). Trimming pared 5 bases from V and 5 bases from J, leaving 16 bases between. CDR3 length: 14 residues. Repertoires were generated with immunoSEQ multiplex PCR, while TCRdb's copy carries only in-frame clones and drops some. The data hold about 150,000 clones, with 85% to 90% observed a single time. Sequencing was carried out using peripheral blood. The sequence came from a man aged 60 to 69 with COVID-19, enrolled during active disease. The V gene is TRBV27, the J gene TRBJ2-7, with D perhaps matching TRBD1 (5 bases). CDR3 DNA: TGTGCCAGCAGTCCCCAGGGCCTCCTCGACGAGCAGTACTTC. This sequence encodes CASSPQGLLDEQYF.